This is a list of T cell receptor beta chains from one sample in a study of shared clonotypes between healthy human individuals. TCRdb's copy holds only in-frame clones and misses some; the assay was immunoSEQ multiplex PCR. The top ten clones hold 0.3% to 0.4% of a sample with 2 million to 2.5 million clones, approximately 90% of them seen once. The sequenced material came from naive CD4+ T cells from PBMCs. These receptors were collected from a man aged 18-30 years in good health. Some clones in this sample may be carry-over from other donors' samples. Each CDR3 is given with its conserved first and last residue. D genes are given only for firm matches. Part of the rows lack a size; the others show once, few, many or a class for expanded clones.

>TRBD2|NA|TRBV6-6|TRBJ2-2
CASSGLAGNTGELFF
TGTGCCAGCAGTGGATTAGCGGGGAACACCGGGGAGCTGTTTTTT
>TRBD1|NA|TRBV7-6|TRBJ1-4
CASSFEGASNEKLFF
TGTGCCAGCAGCTTCGAGGGGGCCAGTAATGAAAAACTGTTTTTT
>NA|NA|TRBV18|TRBJ1-5
CASSPGENQPQHF
TGTGCCAGCTCACCGGGGGAGAATCAGCCCCAGCATTTT
>NA|NA|TRBV28|TRBJ1-5
CASRRRLFNQPQHF
TGTGCCAGCAGGCGGCGCCTATTCAATCAGCCCCAGCATTTT
>NA|NA|TRBV5-8|TRBJ1-2
CASILEGQRGGYTF
TGTGCCAGCATCTTGGAGGGGCAAAGGGGTGGCTACACCTTC
>NA|NA|TRBV18|TRBJ2-7
CASSRWISSYEQYF
TGTGCCAGCTCACGTTGGATCAGCTCCTACGAGCAGTACTTC
>NA|NA|TRBV28|TRBJ2-7
CASSFLPLYGETYEQYF
TGTGCCAGCAGTTTCTTACCTCTCTATGGGGAGACCTACGAGCAGTACTTC
>NA|NA|TRBV5-1|TRBJ1-3
CASSLVSDPGNTIYF
TGCGCCAGCAGCTTGGTCTCAGACCCTGGAAACACCATATATTTT
>NA|NA|TRBV5-1|TRBJ2-7
CASSLVEPSEQYF
TGCGCCAGCAGCTTGGTGGAGCCTAGCGAGCAGTACTTC
>TRBD1|NA|TRBV11-1|TRBJ2-1
CASSLVQKGAAFF
TGTGCCAGCAGCTTAGTTCAAAAGGGGGCGGCGTTCTTC
>NA|NA|TRBV2|TRBJ1-5
CASSEGISNQPQHF
TGTGCCAGCAGTGAAGGGATCAGCAATCAGCCCCAGCATTTT
>TRBD2|NA|TRBV5-1|TRBJ2-5
CASSVLAGIEETQYF
TGCGCCAGCAGCGTTCTAGCGGGGATAGAAGAGACCCAGTACTTC
>TRBD1|once|TRBV10-3|TRBJ1-2
CAIRGQVNYGYTF
TGTGCCATCCGGGGACAGGTTAACTATGGCTACACCTTC
>NA|NA|TRBV10-2|TRBJ2-2
CASSESWANTGELFF
TGCGCCAGCAGTGAGTCGTGGGCTAACACCGGGGAGCTGTTTTTT
>NA|NA|TRBV9|TRBJ2-1
CASSVAMQNEQFF
TGTGCCAGCAGCGTAGCTATGCAAAATGAGCAGTTCTTC
>NA|once|TRBV19|TRBJ1-5
CASSMYSSNQPQHF
TGTGCCAGTAGTATGTATAGTAGCAATCAGCCCCAGCATTTT
>NA|NA|TRBV5-6|TRBJ2-7
CASSLERRADYEQYF
TGTGCCAGCAGCTTGGAACGTCGGGCTGACTACGAGCAGTACTTC
>TRBD2|NA|TRBV10-3|TRBJ2-5
CAISPGGRETQYF
TGTGCCATCAGTCCGGGAGGGCGAGAGACCCAGTACTTC